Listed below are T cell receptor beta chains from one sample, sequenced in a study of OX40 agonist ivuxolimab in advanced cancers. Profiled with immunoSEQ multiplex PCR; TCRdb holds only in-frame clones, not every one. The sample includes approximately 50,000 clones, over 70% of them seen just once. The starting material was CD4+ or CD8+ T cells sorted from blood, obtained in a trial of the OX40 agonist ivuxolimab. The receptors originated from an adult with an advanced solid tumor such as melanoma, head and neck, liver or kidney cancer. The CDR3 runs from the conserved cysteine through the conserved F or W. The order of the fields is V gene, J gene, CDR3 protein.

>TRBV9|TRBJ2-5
CASSPRDRQQETQYF
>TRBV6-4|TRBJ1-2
CASSDPKGWDYGYTF
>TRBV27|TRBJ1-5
CASSGKGFSNQPQHF
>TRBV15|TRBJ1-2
CATSRGSGRRVLGYTF
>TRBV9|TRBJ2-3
CASSVVGIAADTQYF
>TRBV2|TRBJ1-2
CASSEQGLYGYTF
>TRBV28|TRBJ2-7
CASSYLTGASYEQYF
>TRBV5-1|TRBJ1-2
CASSLAAGYGYTF
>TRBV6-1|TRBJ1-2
CASSDAWDRAYGYTF
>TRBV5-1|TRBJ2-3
CASSLGGYITDTQYF
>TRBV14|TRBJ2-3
CASSPRPTLIGTDTQYF
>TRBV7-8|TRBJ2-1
CASSPGQGTYNEQFF
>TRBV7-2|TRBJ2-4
CASSLGLAGATGNIQYF
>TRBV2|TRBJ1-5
CASSEMSNQPQHF
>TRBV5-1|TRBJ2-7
CASSPQVGDYEQYF
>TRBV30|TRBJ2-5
CAWSPPPGARRETQYF